This T cell receptor (beta chain) emerged from a study of metastatic and nonmetastatic thyroid tumors. Every patient was untreated before thyroid surgery. CDR3 length equals 13 residues. The germline gives CDR1 SGHAT, CDR2 FQNNGV. V lost 0 bases and J lost 2, with 5 bases in between. TCRdb redid the clone calls on the PCR reads using MiXCR. The sample contains about 41,000 clones, 20% to 25% of which appear only once. In this sample, this clone turned up many times. The TCR sequence derives from a female donor with papillary thyroid cancer or a benign thyroid nodule (not recorded which). Some clones in this sample may be carry-over from other donors' samples. Material: tumor tissue. This rearrangement joins TRBV11-2 to TRBJ2-7; D gene unclear. The CDR3 coding sequence is TGTGCCAGCAGCTTAGAACGGGCCTACGAGCAGTACTTC. Protein sequence: CASSLERAYEQYF.